This record concerns one TCR beta chain sequence. The antigen is not known. Reverse transcription used about 510 ng RNA and constant-region primers for alpha and beta. Alpha and beta chain libraries were made separately by chain-specific third strand synthesis with multiplexing indices. MiXCR was run by TCRdb on the 5' RACE reads, yielding one entry per CDR3 protein. The profile shows under 11,000 distinct CDR3 sequences, just over 8% of them singletons. Whole blood was used without fractionation, so all unsorted peripheral T cells were included. CDR3 length: 15 residues. The germline gives CDR1 DFQATT, CDR2 SNEGSKA (reference sequence). The V segment lost 5 bases and the J segment 0 bases; nucleotides outside the gene matches: 2. The data were obtained in a study of HIV-infected patients and healthy controls. The study's findings and limits: Comparisons were complicated because patients and controls had unequal numbers of distinct sequences. In healthy controls, MAIT alpha CDR3s were common; in HIV+ repertoires, severely depleted.

V and J are TRBV20-1 and TRBJ2-5; 14 bases are a match to TRBD2. The specimen was blood. This clonotype was sampled from an adult in good health. This CDR3 reads CSAGTSGGYQETQYF. The DNA for the CDR3 is TGCAGTGCTGGGACTAGCGGGGGTTACCAAGAGACCCAGTACTTC.